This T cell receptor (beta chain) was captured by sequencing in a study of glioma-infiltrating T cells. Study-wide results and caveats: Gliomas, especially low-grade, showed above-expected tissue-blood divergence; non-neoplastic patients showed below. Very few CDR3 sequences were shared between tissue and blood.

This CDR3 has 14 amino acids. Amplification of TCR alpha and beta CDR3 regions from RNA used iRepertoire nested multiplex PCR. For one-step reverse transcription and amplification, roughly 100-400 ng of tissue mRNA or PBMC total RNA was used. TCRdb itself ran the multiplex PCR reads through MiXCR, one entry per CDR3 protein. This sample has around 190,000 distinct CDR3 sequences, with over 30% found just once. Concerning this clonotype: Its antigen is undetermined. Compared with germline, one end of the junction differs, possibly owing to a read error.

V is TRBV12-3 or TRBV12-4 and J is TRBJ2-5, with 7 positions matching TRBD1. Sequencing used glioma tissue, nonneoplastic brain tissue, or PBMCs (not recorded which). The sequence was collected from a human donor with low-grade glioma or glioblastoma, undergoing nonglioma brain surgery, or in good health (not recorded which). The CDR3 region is CDSSPTGVEGTQYF. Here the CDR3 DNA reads TGTGACAGCAGTCCTACAGGGGTTGAAGGGACCCAGTACTTC.